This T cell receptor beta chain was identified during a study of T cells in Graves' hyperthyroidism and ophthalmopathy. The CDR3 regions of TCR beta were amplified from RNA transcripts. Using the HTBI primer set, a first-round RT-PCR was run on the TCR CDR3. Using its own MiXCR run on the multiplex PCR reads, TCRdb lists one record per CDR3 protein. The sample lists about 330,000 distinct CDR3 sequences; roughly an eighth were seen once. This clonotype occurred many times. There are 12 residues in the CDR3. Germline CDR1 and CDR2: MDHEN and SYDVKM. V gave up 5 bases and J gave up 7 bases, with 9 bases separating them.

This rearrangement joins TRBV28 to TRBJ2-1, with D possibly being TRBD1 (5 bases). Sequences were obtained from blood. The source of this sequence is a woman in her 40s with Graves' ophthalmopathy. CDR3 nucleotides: TGTGCCAGCAGTCAGGGTTGGAATGAGCAGTTCTTC. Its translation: CASSQGWNEQFF. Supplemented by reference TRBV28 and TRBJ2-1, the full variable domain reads DVKVTQSSRYLVKRTGEKVFLECVQDMDHENMFWYRQDPGLGLRLIYFSYDVKMKEKGDIPEGYSVSREKKERFSLILESASTNQTSMYLCASSQGWNEQFFGPGTRLTVL.